This TCR beta chain was sequenced for a study of blood T cell repertoires in COVID-19. Across the study: Acute-phase and convalescent COVID-19 samples originated in the United States, Italy and Spain.

Trimming took off 3 bases at V and 0 bases at J, with 12 bases between the two ends. CDR3 length equals 14 residues. Germline CDR1 DFQATT, CDR2 SNEGSKA (reference sequence). This table comes from immunoSEQ multiplex PCR, and its TCRdb copy is limited to in-frame clones, with some not included. The sample includes 100,000 to 150,000 clones, around 80% of them seen just once. The chain uses TRBV20-1 and TRBJ2-7; tentatively, D is TRBD1 (5 bases). Material: peripheral blood. This TCR was sampled from a man aged 25 to 45 with COVID-19, enrolled during active disease. For the CDR3, the DNA is TGCAGTGCTAGTACAGGAATCTCCTCCTACGAGCAGTACTTC. Translating it yields CSASTGISSYEQYF.